This is a list of T cell receptor beta chains from one sample in a study of blood T cell repertoires in COVID-19. The method was immunoSEQ multiplex PCR; TCRdb's version includes in-frame clones alone and lacks a portion of them. The sample carries 85,000 to 120,000 clones, 60% to 85% recorded once. Sample: peripheral blood. The source is a man older than 75 with COVID-19, enrolled during active disease. CDR3s include the opening cysteine and the closing phenylalanine or tryptophan. The D gene is left open where the match is weak. Expanded clones are given a class, and other clones once, few, many or no size at all.

abundance,v_gene,d_gene,j_gene,CDR3aa,CDR3nt
.,TRBV6-6,.,TRBJ2-7,CASSYSGISYEQYF,TGTGCCAGCAGTTACTCTGGCATCTCCTACGAGCAGTACTTC
.,TRBV29-1,.,TRBJ2-2,CSVEFTERNAGELFF,TGCAGCGTTGAATTCACGGAGCGGAACGCCGGGGAGCTGTTTTTT
.,TRBV5-8,TRBD1,TRBJ2-5,CASSPRTGVETQYF,TGTGCCAGCAGCCCCCGGACAGGGGTAGAGACCCAGTACTTC
.,TRBV5-1,.,TRBJ2-7,CASSPLEGVGQYF,TGCGCCAGCAGCCCCCTTGAGGGAGTAGGGCAGTACTTC
few,TRBV30,.,TRBJ1-1,CAWRLQVLNTEAFF,TGTGCCTGGAGACTTCAGGTGTTGAACACTGAAGCTTTCTTT
.,TRBV9,.,TRBJ1-2,CASSVGQRKGYTF,TGTGCCAGCAGCGTCGGACAGCGAAAGGGCTACACCTTC
.,TRBV7-9,.,TRBJ1-4,CASSERTGWSEKLFF,TGTGCCAGCAGCGAGCGCACTGGTTGGAGTGAAAAACTGTTTTTT
.,TRBV10-1,TRBD1,TRBJ2-7,CASRVGTGGF,TGCGCCAGCAGGGTCGGGACAGGGGGTTTC
.,TRBV29-1,.,TRBJ1-1,CSVGFSGLYTEAFF,TGCAGCGTTGGGTTCTCGGGACTTTACACTGAAGCTTTCTTT
.,TRBV24-1,TRBD2,TRBJ2-1,CATSDSGTRGNEQFF,TGTGCCACCAGTGATTCCGGGACTAGGGGCAATGAGCAGTTCTTC
.,TRBV7-9,TRBD2,TRBJ2-2,CANAGANTGELFF,TGTGCCAACGCGGGGGCGAACACCGGGGAGCTGTTTTTT
.,TRBV14,TRBD2,TRBJ2-1,CASSQARLAYNEQFF,TGTGCCAGCAGCCAAGCTAGACTAGCGTACAATGAGCAGTTCTTC
.,TRBV7-9,TRBD1,TRBJ1-4,CASSPDRGSEKLFF,TGTGCCAGCAGCCCGGACAGGGGAAGTGAAAAACTGTTTTTT
few,TRBV3-1/TRBV3-2,TRBD1,TRBJ2-7,CASSRLTGSWDEQYF,TGTGCCAGCAGCCGGTTGACAGGGTCTTGGGACGAGCAGTACTTC
.,TRBV6-5,.,TRBJ1-2,CASSYDSSYGYTF,TGTGCCAGCAGTTACGACAGCTCCTATGGCTACACCTTC
.,TRBV7-8,TRBD1,TRBJ1-5,CASSPRTGGSNQPQHF,TGTGCCAGCAGCCCTCGGACAGGGGGCAGCAATCAGCCCCAGCATTTT
.,TRBV6-5,.,TRBJ1-1,CASSGGNTEAFF,TGTGCCAGCAGCGGTGGGAACACTGAAGCTTTCTTT
.,TRBV4-3,TRBD2,TRBJ2-3,CASSQRGGRATDTQYF,TGCGCCAGCAGCCAAAGGGGCGGGAGGGCCACAGATACGCAGTATTTT
few,TRBV28,.,TRBJ2-3,CASSPAANQIRQYF,TGTGCCAGCAGTCCCGCAGCGAATCAAATCCGGCAGTATTTT
few,TRBV20-1,.,TRBJ2-1,CSASRDINEQFF,TGCAGTGCTAGTAGAGACATCAATGAGCAGTTCTTC